The 17 T cell receptor beta chains presented below share a single source sample, sequenced in a study of regulatory T cells in long-lasting Graves disease. The time point here: newly diagnosed GD, antithyroid drugs for less than 3 months. There was RNA extracted from PBMCs, and the TCR library was made from it. Relying on iRepertoire HTBI primers and Arm-PCR of CDR3 regions, the team built TCR beta libraries. TCRdb re-derived calls from the multiplex PCR reads in MiXCR, one entry per CDR3 protein. The sample consists of a few hundred thousand distinct CDR3 sequences, roughly 12% of them appearing once. This sample was shared with a second study, whose subject was T cells in Graves' hyperthyroidism and ophthalmopathy.

Sequencing was performed on peripheral blood mononuclear cells (PBMCs), taken at new diagnosis, from a patient treated with antithyroid drugs. These TCRs come from a man aged 25 to 40 with Graves disease.

J is TRBJ2-7 and V is TRBV3-1; 10 bases line up with TRBD1. Trimming took 7 bases from V and 3 from J; bases not matched to a gene: 9. Looked up from germline, CDR1 is LGHDT and CDR2 is YNNKEL (reference sequence). This CDR3 has 15 amino acids. The CDR3 DNA reads as TGTGCCAGCACGGATATCGGGACAGGGGTCTACGAGCAGTACTTC. This encodes CASTDIGTGVYEQYF.

In this sample, this clonotype turned up many times. The chain links TRBV29-1 to TRBJ1-1; TRBD1 agrees at 10 bases. With V trimmed by 7 bases and J by 3 bases, 5 bases remained unmatched. The CDR3 is 13 amino acids. Germline V gene lookup returns CDR1 SQVTM and CDR2 ANQGSEA. CDR3 protein: CSDGTGAYTEAFF. The CDR3 nucleotides are TGCAGCGACGGGACAGGGGCTTACACTGAAGCTTTCTTT. The full variable domain, its missing parts supplied by reference TRBV29-1 and TRBJ1-1, is SAVISQKPSRDICQRGTSLTIQCQVDSQVTMMFWYRQQPGQSLTLIATANQGSEATYESGFVIDKFPISRPNLTFSTLTVSNMSPEDSSIYLCSDGTGAYTEAFFGQGTRLTVV.

This clonotype was observed many times. The CDR3 nucleotides are TGTGCCAGCAGTGGGGTACGGGGGCAGTACGAGCAGTACTTC. Encoded protein: CASSGVRGQYEQYF. This chain connects TRBV2 to TRBJ2-7; the D gene could be TRBD1 or TRBD2 (6 bases each). Germline V gene lookup returns CDR1 SNHLY and CDR2 FYNNEI. The CDR3 is 14 amino acids. V gave up 4 bases and J gave up 4 bases, with 14 bases separating them.

This clonotype was seen many times. The genes are TRBV11-2 and TRBJ2-3, with 8 bases that match TRBD1. Looked up from germline, CDR1 is SGHAT and CDR2 is FQNNGV. This CDR3 is built from 15 residues. V shed 4 bases, J shed 4 bases, and the junction held 7 bases outside the gene matches. The CDR3 sequence: CASSSWTGMADTQYF. As DNA, the CDR3 is TGTGCCAGCAGCTCCTGGACAGGGATGGCAGATACGCAGTATTTT.

For the CDR3, the DNA is TGCGCCAGCAGCCAAGGGCTATCGGAAGAGACCCAGTACTTC. Translating it yields CASSQGLSEETQYF. The chain carries TRBV4-1 and TRBJ2-5; D unclear. Per germline, CDR1 MGHRA and CDR2 YSYEKL. With 1 base removed from V and 3 bases from J, the gap between germline ends came to 9 bases. The CDR3 extends over 14 amino acids.

CDR3 DNA: TGTGCCAGCAGTTACGTGGGGACAGGAGATGAAAAACTGTTTTTT. This encodes CASSYVGTGDEKLFF. This chain joins TRBV6-5 and TRBJ1-4; 8 bases are shared with TRBD1. The CDR3 sequence is 15 residues long. V shed 2 bases, J shed 6 bases, and the junction held 5 bases outside the gene matches. Germline values: CDR1 MNHEY, CDR2 SVGAGI.

This clonotype was seen at least ten times. Its ends do not fully match the called genes, so a read error is possible. This chain links TRBV19 with TRBJ1-1; 9 nucleotides align to TRBD1. This CDR3 is built from 17 residues. CDR1 LNHDA and CDR2 SQIVND come from the germline V gene (reference sequence). The CDR3 sequence: CTSSNPGTGRLNTEAFF. CDR3 in DNA: TGTACCAGTAGTAACCCGGGGACAGGGCGGCTGAACACTGAAGCTTTCTTT. Complete variable domain (other parts from reference TRBV19 and TRBJ1-1): DGGITQSPKYLFRKEGQNVTLSCEQNLNHDAMYWYRQDPGQGLRLIYYSQIVNDFQKGDIAEGYSVSREKKESFPLTVTSAQKNPTAFYLCTSSNPGTGRLNTEAFFGQGTRLTVV.

This clonotype came up many times. This chain joins TRBV19 and TRBJ1-5; D remains unclear. CDR3 length: 15 residues. V was clipped by 5 bases and J by 4 bases, with 15 bases between them. CDR1 and CDR2 from the germline V gene are LNHDA and SQIVND (reference sequence). CDR3 region: CASSLERSRNQPQHF. The CDR3 DNA reads TGTGCCAGTAGTCTTGAGCGTTCAAGAAATCAGCCCCAGCATTTT.

The chain recombines TRBV5-6 with TRBJ1-6; no reliable D call. The CDR3 covers 13 residues. Germline CDR1 SGHDT, CDR2 YYEEEE. The germline V and J ends were trimmed by 1 base and 10 bases, with 9 bases remaining between them. The CDR3 reads CASSLNRESPLHF. CDR3 bases: TGTGCCAGCAGCTTGAATAGGGAATCACCCCTCCACTTT.

A note on this clonotype: This likely came from a read error, as a far larger clone is one base away. The chain couples TRBV6-2 or TRBV6-3 to TRBJ1-1; no firm D call. The germline gives CDR1 MNHEY, CDR2 SVGEGT. CDR3 length: 15 residues. The CDR3 DNA is TGTGCCAGCAGTTATGGGGAGACCATGAACACTGAAGTTTTCTTT. Translation gives CASSYGETMNTEVFF.

In regard to this clonotype: This may stem from a read error, because a much larger clone lies one nucleotide away. The chain employs TRBV5-1 and TRBJ2-3, with 10 bases fitting TRBD1. This CDR3 has 17 residues. V lost 2 bases to trimming and J lost 0 bases; unmatched junction nucleotides: 6. Germline-derived CDR1 and CDR2 are SGHRS and YFSETQ. CDR3 sequence: CASSLPGQGTSTDTQYF. CDR3 coding DNA: TGCGCCAGCAGCTTACCGGGACAGGGGACTAGCACAGATACGCAGTATTTT.

This clonotype has ten or more counts. This rearrangement joins TRBV11-3 to TRBJ2-1; 9 nucleotides agree with TRBD2. V lost 1 base to trimming and J lost 5 bases; unmatched junction nucleotides: 9. The CDR3 extends over 17 amino acids. The germline V gene encodes CDR1 SGHNT and CDR2 YENEEA. CDR3 sequence: CASSLVGSGRTDNEQFF. In nucleotides, the CDR3 is TGTGCCAGCAGCTTAGTCGGGAGCGGGAGGACCGACAATGAGCAGTTCTTC.

This clonotype was recorded at least ten times. The chain employs TRBV12-3 or TRBV12-4 and TRBJ2-6; D is undetermined. This CDR3 is built from 14 residues. V was clipped by 5 bases and J by 0 bases, with 5 bases between them. The CDR3 here is CASSPSSGANVLTF. The DNA of the CDR3 is TGTGCCAGCAGTCCCTCCTCTGGGGCCAACGTCCTGACTTTC.

Ten or more counts support this clonotype. In DNA form, the CDR3 reads TGTGCCAGCCGGACAGGGGGCTTCGGTGGCAATCAGCCCCAGCATTTT. This translates into CASRTGGFGGNQPQHF. V and J are TRBV6-1 and TRBJ1-5; 11 bases align to TRBD1. The germline gives CDR1 MNHNS, CDR2 SASEGT. The trim removed 8 bases at V and 2 bases at J, leaving 8 bases unmatched. The CDR3 has 16 residues.

This clonotype has a count of ten or more. The chain has TRBV7-8 and TRBJ1-2; weak D call: TRBD1 (6 bases). The ends were cut back, 5 bases at V and 7 bases at J, with 17 bases in the middle. CDR1 is SGHVS, CDR2 FQNEAQ, per germline. This CDR3 has 14 amino acids. This CDR3 is CASSAQGTRPGYTF. CDR3 DNA: TGTGCCAGCAGCGCACAGGGTACCCGCCCTGGCTACACCTTC.

This clonotype was counted many times. The chain's CDR3 is CASTPTSGSLEDTQYF. CDR3 DNA sequence: TGTGCCAGCACCCCGACTAGCGGGAGTTTGGAAGATACGCAGTATTTT. The chain has TRBV12-3 or TRBV12-4 and TRBJ2-3; 12 nucleotides align to TRBD2. The CDR3 runs to 16 residues. The junction had 10 bases not matched to a gene; V was cut back by 7 bases and J by 5 bases.

This clonotype was counted ten times or more. The CDR3 DNA follows: TGTGCCAGCAGCCCGAGGGACAGGAACAATGAGCAGTTCTTC. Its protein product is CASSPRDRNNEQFF. The rearrangement joins TRBV11-1 to TRBJ2-1; the match to TRBD1 covers 8 bases. In germline, CDR1 is SGHAT, CDR2 FQDESV (reference sequence). V was clipped by 5 bases and J by 5 bases; unmatched bases: 5. The CDR3 totals 14 residues.